A selection of T cell receptor beta chains follows, all from one sample in a study of OX40 agonist ivuxolimab in advanced cancers. Profiled with immunoSEQ multiplex PCR; TCRdb holds only in-frame clones, not every one. The table includes 70,000 to 95,000 clones, roughly 91% detected once. Sample: CD4+ or CD8+ T cells sorted from blood, taken in a trial of the OX40 agonist ivuxolimab. The origin of the receptors is an adult with an advanced solid tumor such as melanoma, head and neck, liver or kidney cancer. CDR3s include the opening cysteine and the closing phenylalanine or tryptophan. The D gene is left open where the match is weak. Only some rows state a clone size, as once, few, many or a class for expanded clones.

>TRBV30|.|.|TRBJ1-2
CAWSRVGANYGYTF
TGTGCCTGGAGTCGTGTAGGAGCGAACTATGGCTACACCTTC
>TRBV27|.|.|TRBJ1-2
CASSPRGYGYTF
TGTGCCAGCAGTCCCCGGGGCTATGGCTACACCTTC
>TRBV19|.|.|TRBJ1-5
CASSMTRAWDSNQPQHF
TGTGCCAGTAGTATGACCAGGGCCTGGGATAGCAATCAGCCCCAGCATTTT
>TRBV7-2|.|few|TRBJ1-4
CASSLEGRVEEKLFF
TGTGCCAGCAGCTTAGAGGGCAGGGTGGAGGAAAAACTGTTTTTT
>TRBV27|TRBD2|.|TRBJ2-5
CASSLSGGQETQYF
TGTGCCAGCAGTTTAAGCGGGGGGCAAGAGACCCAGTACTTC
>TRBV15|TRBD1|.|TRBJ2-1
CATSRAQGASLSYNEQFF
TGTGCCACCAGCAGAGCACAGGGGGCCTCTCTTTCCTACAATGAGCAGTTCTTC
>TRBV14|.|.|TRBJ1-6
CASSHQTGAGFNSPLHF
TGTGCCAGCAGCCACCAAACGGGGGCAGGGTTTAATTCACCCCTCCACTTT
>TRBV5-5|.|.|TRBJ2-5
CASSLVETQYF
TGTGCCAGCAGCTTGGTGGAGACCCAGTACTTC
>TRBV7-9|.|.|TRBJ2-7
CASSFVTGTDEQYF
TGTGCCAGCAGCTTCGTCACAGGGACTGACGAGCAGTACTTC
>TRBV5-6|.|.|TRBJ1-4
CASSLQGSTNEKLFF
TGTGCCAGCAGCCTCCAGGGTTCAACTAATGAAAAACTGTTTTTT
>TRBV5-1|.|.|TRBJ1-1
CASRRLQNTEAFF
TGCGCCAGCCGCCGACTGCAGAACACTGAAGCTTTCTTT
>TRBV2|TRBD1|.|TRBJ1-1
CASSGQGPITYTEAFF
TGTGCCAGCAGCGGACAGGGGCCCATTACCTACACTGAAGCTTTCTTT
>TRBV5-1|TRBD1|.|TRBJ2-3
CASSSRQGAADTQYF
TGCGCCAGCAGCTCTAGACAGGGGGCTGCAGATACGCAGTATTTT
>TRBV28|TRBD1|.|TRBJ2-7
CASKGQGGSSYEQYF
TGTGCCAGCAAGGGACAGGGAGGGTCCTCCTACGAGCAGTACTTC
>TRBV19|TRBD1|.|TRBJ2-2
CASSIRDRVYGTGELFF
TGTGCCAGTAGTATTAGGGACAGGGTCTACGGCACCGGGGAGCTGTTTTTT
>TRBV6-5|.|.|TRBJ1-2
CASTHGSGYTF
TGTGCCAGCACACACGGAAGTGGCTACACCTTC
>TRBV7-2|.|once|TRBJ1-5
CASSLARDINQPQHF
TGTGCCAGCAGCTTAGCCCGGGACATCAATCAGCCCCAGCATTTT
>TRBV5-1|TRBD2|.|TRBJ2-7
CASSLRWSRGGSYEQYF
TGCGCCAGCAGCTTGAGGTGGAGTCGCGGGGGCTCCTACGAGCAGTACTTC
>TRBV5-4|.|.|TRBJ2-2
CASSLGQMNTGELFF
TGTGCCAGCAGCTTGGGACAGATGAACACCGGGGAGCTGTTTTTT
>TRBV27|.|.|TRBJ1-1
CASSHRAPTEAFF
TGTGCCAGCAGTCACCGGGCCCCAACTGAAGCTTTCTTT
>TRBV18|TRBD1|.|TRBJ2-3
CASSRRDSRDTQYF
TGTGCCAGCTCACGCCGGGACAGCCGGGATACGCAGTATTTT
>TRBV25-1|.|.|TRBJ1-6
CASSRETVGSPLHF
TGTGCCAGCAGCAGGGAGACAGTAGGTTCACCCCTCCACTTT
>TRBV30|.|.|TRBJ1-1
CAGGGDFLNTEAFF
TGTGCCGGAGGGGGGGACTTTCTGAACACTGAAGCTTTCTTT
>TRBV2|.|.|TRBJ1-1
CASNQGRVSEAFF
TGTGCCAGCAATCAGGGGCGCGTCTCTGAAGCTTTCTTT
>TRBV19|.|.|TRBJ2-2
CASSIPGLMNQNTGELFF
TGTGCCAGTAGTATCCCGGGTCTCATGAATCAGAACACCGGGGAGCTGTTTTTT
>TRBV7-9|TRBD1|.|TRBJ1-3
CASSEGQGSGNTIYF
TGTGCCAGCAGCGAAGGACAGGGCTCTGGAAACACCATATATTTT
>TRBV2|.|.|TRBJ1-4
CASTLVPEKLFF
TGTGCCAGCACCCTGGTCCCTGAAAAACTGTTTTTT
>TRBV7-3|.|.|TRBJ2-3
CASSAGTLTDTQYF
TGTGCCAGCAGTGCCGGGACTCTCACAGATACGCAGTATTTT
>TRBV18|.|.|TRBJ2-3
CASSKPDTQYF
TGTGCCAGCTCAAAGCCGGATACGCAGTATTTT
>TRBV6-6|TRBD1|.|TRBJ1-4
CASRKTDRGANEKLFF
TGTGCCAGCAGAAAAACGGACAGGGGGGCTAATGAAAAACTGTTTTTT
>TRBV29-1|.|.|TRBJ1-1
CSVMYRENTEAFF
TGCAGCGTCATGTACAGGGAGAACACTGAAGCTTTCTTT
>TRBV7-9|.|.|TRBJ1-2
CASSLMDDGYTF
TGTGCCAGCAGCTTAATGGATGATGGCTACACCTTC
>TRBV19|TRBD2|.|TRBJ2-7
CASSIGTRQTWDYSYEQYF
TGTGCCAGTAGTATAGGTACCAGACAGACCTGGGACTATTCCTACGAGCAGTACTTC
>TRBV6-1|.|once|TRBJ2-1
CASNPRDRAYNEQFF
TGTGCCAGCAACCCACGGGACCGAGCCTACAATGAGCAGTTCTTC
>TRBV7-2|.|.|TRBJ2-3
CASSLRGERVNTDTQYF
TGTGCCAGCAGCTTAAGGGGGGAGCGGGTTAACACAGATACGCAGTATTTT
>TRBV27|.|.|TRBJ1-1
CASSLSKGGGSTEAFF
TGTGCCAGCAGTTTATCGAAGGGCGGTGGGAGCACTGAAGCTTTCTTT
>TRBV19|.|.|TRBJ2-2
CASSPVRGHTGELFF
TGTGCCAGTAGTCCGGTTCGGGGACACACCGGGGAGCTGTTTTTT
>TRBV2|.|once|TRBJ1-4
CASSDRRGNEKLFF
TGTGCCAGCAGTGACAGGCGCGGGAATGAAAAACTGTTTTTT
>TRBV7-3|.|.|TRBJ2-7
CASSQGHNYEQYF
TGTGCCAGCAGCCAGGGACACAACTACGAGCAGTACTTC
>TRBV18|.|.|TRBJ2-6
CASSPGISGANVLTF
TGTGCCAGCTCACCCGGGATCTCTGGGGCCAACGTCCTGACTTTC
>TRBV28|TRBD1|.|TRBJ2-5
CASSQRDRGQETQYF
TGTGCCAGCAGTCAACGGGACAGGGGTCAAGAGACCCAGTACTTC
>TRBV5-1|.|.|TRBJ2-7
CASSLVAGHSYEQYF
TGCGCCAGCAGCTTGGTTGCAGGACACTCCTACGAGCAGTACTTC
>TRBV21-1|.|.|TRBJ2-1
CASSKAVMEFFGGRYNEQFF
TGTGCCAGCAGCAAAGCCGTCATGGAGTTTTTTGGGGGAAGGTACAATGAGCAGTTCTTC
>TRBV21-1|.|.|TRBJ2-7
CASGGAILEQYF
TGTGCCAGCGGCGGGGCCATACTGGAGCAGTACTTC
>TRBV10-2|TRBD1|once|TRBJ2-3
CASSYLTGVSTDTQYF
TGCGCCAGCAGTTACCTGACAGGGGTTAGCACAGATACGCAGTATTTT
>TRBV19|.|.|TRBJ1-4
CASSFVTGVTNEKLFF
TGTGCCAGTAGTTTTGTTACTGGAGTCACTAATGAAAAACTGTTTTTT
>TRBV7-2|.|.|TRBJ1-4
CASRRTGITNEKLFF
TGTGCCAGCAGACGAACGGGGATTACTAATGAAAAACTGTTTTTT
>TRBV28|TRBD1|.|TRBJ2-7
CASSFWGTGAYEQYF
TGTGCCAGCAGTTTCTGGGGGACAGGGGCCTACGAGCAGTACTTC
>TRBV9|.|few|TRBJ2-7
CASSVGMVHEQYF
TGTGCCAGCAGCGTAGGAATGGTCCACGAGCAGTACTTC
>TRBV7-6|TRBD2|.|TRBJ2-2
CASSYVRQGGPGELFF
TGTGCCAGCAGCTATGTCCGGCAGGGAGGGCCCGGGGAGCTGTTTTTT
>TRBV28|.|once|TRBJ2-4
CASSGAGSTKNIQYF
TGTGCCAGCAGTGGGGCAGGGTCGACCAAAAACATTCAGTACTTC
>TRBV5-1|TRBD2|.|TRBJ2-7
CASSLGEGDSEQYF
TGCGCCAGCAGCTTGGGGGAGGGAGACAGCGAGCAGTACTTC
>TRBV7-9|.|.|TRBJ1-5
CASSLAGGLNQPQHF
TGTGCCAGCAGCTTAGCGGGGGGCCTCAATCAGCCCCAGCATTTT
>TRBV15|.|few|TRBJ1-4
CATSIGAAANEKLFF
TGTGCCACCAGCATTGGGGCGGCAGCTAATGAAAAACTGTTTTTT
>TRBV2|.|.|TRBJ2-3
CASWGDSRSTDTQYF
TGTGCCAGCTGGGGAGACAGCCGAAGCACAGATACGCAGTATTTT
>TRBV5-1|.|.|TRBJ2-7
CASSLIGGYEQYF
TGCGCCAGCAGCTTGATTGGAGGCTACGAGCAGTACTTC
>TRBV7-9|.|.|TRBJ1-6
CASSLGEQNNSPLHF
TGTGCCAGCAGCCTTGGGGAACAGAATAATTCACCCCTCCACTTT
>TRBV18|TRBD1|once|TRBJ2-3
CASSPGHRGIIDTQYF
TGTGCCAGCTCACCAGGACACAGGGGAATTATAGATACGCAGTATTTT
>TRBV15|.|.|TRBJ1-3
CATSRIQGRNTIYF
TGTGCCACCAGCAGGATCCAGGGGAGAAACACCATATATTTT